This T cell receptor beta chain was identified during a study of T cell repertoires in cytomegalovirus infection. Study at large: Matching HLA type and CMV infection were both indicated by public TCR beta signatures.

Germline CDR1 is SGDLS and CDR2 is YYNGEE. The CDR3 totals 15 residues. Trimming took off 0 bases at V and 5 bases at J, with 11 bases between the two ends. MiXCR, applied by TCRdb to the reads, yields one record per CDR3 protein. The table shows some 240,000 distinct CDR3 sequences, with over 15% occurring only once. Points on this clonotype: Its antigen is still unknown.

Study outcomes and limitations: There were HLA-C-restricted CMV-specific TCR beta clonotypes dominating the ex vivo response.

The chain couples TRBV9 to TRBJ1-4; the D gene is possibly TRBD1 (5 bases). Material for sequencing was CD8+ T cells from PBMCs. The TCR comes from a human donor in good health (CMV status not recorded). Some clones in this sample may be carry-over from other donors' samples. DNA for the CDR3: TGTGCCAGCAGCGTAGACGGGACTGTCAATGAAAAACTGTTTTTT. It is translated as CASSVDGTVNEKLFF.